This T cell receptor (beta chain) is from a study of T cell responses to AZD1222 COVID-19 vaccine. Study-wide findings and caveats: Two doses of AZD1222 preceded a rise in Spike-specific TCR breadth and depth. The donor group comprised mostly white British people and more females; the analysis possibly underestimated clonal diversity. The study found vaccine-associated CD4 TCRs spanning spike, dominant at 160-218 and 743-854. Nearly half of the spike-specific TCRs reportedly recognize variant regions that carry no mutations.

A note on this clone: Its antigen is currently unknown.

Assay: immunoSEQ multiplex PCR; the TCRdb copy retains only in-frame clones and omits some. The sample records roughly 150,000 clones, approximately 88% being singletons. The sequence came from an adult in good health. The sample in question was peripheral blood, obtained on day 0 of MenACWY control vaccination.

The CDR3 coding sequence is TGTGCCAGCAGCCCCGGGGTGGGGACAGATAATAGCAATCAGCCCCAGCATTTT. Residues: CASSPGVGTDNSNQPQHF. This chain links TRBV9 with TRBJ1-5, with 7 bases aligning to TRBD1. J was trimmed by 0 bases and V by 4 bases; bases with no gene match: 13. This CDR3 has 18 residues. CDR1 is SGDLS, CDR2 YYNGEE, per germline.